This T cell receptor (beta chain) was sequenced in a study of T cell responses to AZD1222 COVID-19 vaccine. In the study overall: Samples with a second dose at about 4 or about 12 weeks were pooled together. Study-wide points: Spike-specific TCRs gained breadth and depth after people received two AZD1222 doses. As reported, nearly half of all spike-specific TCRs target variant regions that are unmutated.

CDR3 size: 14 residues. Germline V CDR1 and CDR2: MDHEN, SYDVKM. V shed 10 bases and J shed 3 bases, with 18 bases lying between them. This clone was detected a few times. What it binds is not known. Sequencing was performed with immunoSEQ multiplex PCR; in TCRdb, only in-frame clones are kept and a portion is missing. The table shows about 120,000 clones, with over 75% occurring only once. This clonotype originated in an adult in good health. The specimen comprised peripheral blood, sampled on day 0 of AZD1222 vaccination. The chain has TRBV28 and TRBJ1-2; D uncertain. CDR3 protein: CATFRMGGYYGYTF. The CDR3 coding sequence is TGTGCCACGTTCCGAATGGGAGGTTACTATGGCTACACCTTC.